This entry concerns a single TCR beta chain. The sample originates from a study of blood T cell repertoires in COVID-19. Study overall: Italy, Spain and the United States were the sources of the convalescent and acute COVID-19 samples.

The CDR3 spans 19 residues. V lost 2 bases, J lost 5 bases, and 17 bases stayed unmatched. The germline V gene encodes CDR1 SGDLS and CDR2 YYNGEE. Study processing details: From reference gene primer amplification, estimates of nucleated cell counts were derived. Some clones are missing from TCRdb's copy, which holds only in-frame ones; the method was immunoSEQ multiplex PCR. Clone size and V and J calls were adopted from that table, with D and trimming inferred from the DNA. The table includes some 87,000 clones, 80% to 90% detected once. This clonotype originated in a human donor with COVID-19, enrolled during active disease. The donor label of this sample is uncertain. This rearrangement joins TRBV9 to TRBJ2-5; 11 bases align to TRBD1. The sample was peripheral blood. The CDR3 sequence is CASSVLGSAGTGGFETQYF. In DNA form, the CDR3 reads TGTGCCAGCAGCGTCCTCGGCTCCGCCGGGACAGGGGGTTTCGAGACCCAGTACTTC.